The 12 T cell receptor beta chains reported below all come from one sample, sequenced in a study of OX40 agonist ivuxolimab in advanced cancers. Clones were read by immunoSEQ multiplex PCR, and TCRdb kept only the in-frame ones, dropping some. The sample shows 70,000 or so clones, about 85% of them seen only once. Source: CD4+ or CD8+ T cells sorted from blood, taken in a trial of the OX40 agonist ivuxolimab. These receptors all stem from an adult with an advanced solid tumor such as melanoma, head and neck, liver or kidney cancer.

The J gene is TRBJ1-1, the V gene TRBV10-3; maybe TRBD1 (5 bases). This CDR3 comprises 16 residues. Germline CDR1 and CDR2: ENHRY and SYGVKD. V dropped 3 bases and J dropped 3 bases, with 17 bases sitting between them. CDR3 protein: CAISEAGAGTHTEAFF. Written as DNA, the CDR3 is TGTGCCATCAGTGAAGCCGGGGCGGGGACCCACACTGAAGCTTTCTTT.

For the CDR3, the DNA is TGTGCCAGCAGTCACCCCGGGACAGGCTCTGGAAACACCATATATTTT. This gives the protein CASSHPGTGSGNTIYF. The genes are TRBV25-1 and TRBJ1-3, with 8 bases aligning to TRBD1. The junction had 6 bases not matched to a gene; V was cut back by 5 bases and J by 0 bases. CDR1 MGHDK and CDR2 SYGVNS come from the germline V gene. The CDR3 is 16 amino acids.

V gene TRBV28 combines with J gene TRBJ2-1; 10 nucleotides match TRBD2. This CDR3 has 16 amino acids. The ends lost 5 bases at V and 3 bases at J; junction bases unmatched: 7. Germline V gene lookup returns CDR1 MDHEN and CDR2 SYDVKM. CDR3 amino acids: CASSPDLAGDYNEQFF. The CDR3 DNA reads as TGTGCCAGCAGTCCTGACCTAGCGGGAGACTACAATGAGCAGTTCTTC.

The chain employs TRBV7-9 and TRBJ2-1; D is uncertain. Trimming stripped 1 base from V and 11 bases from J, with 12 bases between. CDR3 length equals 13 residues. The germline V gene encodes CDR1 SEHNR and CDR2 FQNEAQ (reference sequence). The CDR3 nucleotides are TGTGCCAGCAGCTTAGATGGGGAAGGGAAGCAGTTCTTC. Its protein product is CASSLDGEGKQFF.

V gene TRBV19 combines with J gene TRBJ2-7, with 9 bases identical to TRBD2. The CDR3 loop spans 15 amino acids. Germline V gene lookup returns CDR1 LNHDA and CDR2 SQIVND (reference sequence). V was clipped by 3 bases and J by 2 bases; unmatched bases: 5. The CDR3 nucleotides are TGTGCCAGTAGTATCAGACTAGCGGCCACCTACGAGCAGTACTTC. Protein sequence: CASSIRLAATYEQYF.

This clone occurred once. The rearrangement links TRBV11-2 to TRBJ2-7, with D unclear. CDR1 and CDR2 from the germline V gene are SGHAT and FQNNGV. V shed 5 bases and J shed 2 bases, with 4 bases lying between them. This CDR3 comprises 11 residues. CDR3 in DNA: TGTGCCAGCAGCATTACCTACGAGCAGTACTTC. It translates to CASSITYEQYF.

The genes are TRBV4-2 and TRBJ2-5; 9 nucleotides align to TRBD2. From germline, CDR1 is LGHNA and CDR2 YNFKEQ. CDR3 length equals 20 residues. V lost 0 bases to trimming and J lost 4 bases; unmatched junction nucleotides: 18. Here the CDR3 reads CASSQELAGVSDAVGETQYF. The CDR3 DNA follows: TGTGCCAGCAGCCAAGAGTTAGCGGGAGTTTCGGACGCGGTTGGAGAGACCCAGTACTTC.

V is TRBV2 and J is TRBJ1-5; D perhaps matches TRBD1 (5 bases). The CDR3 extends over 14 amino acids. From germline, CDR1 is SNHLY and CDR2 FYNNEI. The V gene lost 3 bases and the J gene lost 3 bases, with 9 bases spanning the gap. The CDR3 region is CASSEVGHNQPQHF. As DNA, the CDR3 is TGTGCCAGCAGTGAGGTCGGACACAATCAGCCCCAGCATTTT.

The chain employs TRBV6-1 and TRBJ2-1; tentatively, D is TRBD1 (7 bases). Germline lookup yields CDR1 MNHNS and CDR2 SASEGT. The CDR3 length is 16 residues. V lost 1 base and J 4 bases, leaving 14 bases between the germline ends. CDR3 in DNA: TGTGCCAGCAGTGAAGAAAACCCAGGGGGGTACAATGAGCAGTTCTTC. Encoded protein: CASSEENPGGYNEQFF.

There are a few counts of this clone. V and J are TRBV11-2 and TRBJ2-1; 11 bases agree with TRBD2. Germline CDR1 and CDR2: SGHAT and FQNNGV. Trimming cost V 0 bases and J 8 bases; bases outside gene matches: 6. CDR3 length equals 16 residues. Here the CDR3 reads CASSLDPSGRIHEQFF. The CDR3 DNA reads TGTGCCAGCAGCTTAGATCCTAGCGGGAGGATCCATGAGCAGTTCTTC.

The rearrangement links TRBV5-1 to TRBJ2-7; 9 nucleotides line up with TRBD2. Germline trimming cut 1 base from V and 0 bases from J; bases unmatched to any gene: 8. The CDR3 runs to 17 residues. Germline CDR1 and CDR2: SGHRS and YFSETQ. The CDR3 protein is CASSLTPSGENSYEQYF. The CDR3 region has the DNA TGCGCCAGCAGCTTGACCCCTAGCGGGGAGAACTCCTACGAGCAGTACTTC.

The table lists this clone with a few counts. V and J are TRBV5-1 and TRBJ2-7; 7 bases are a match to TRBD1. The CDR3 runs 14 residues. Germline loops: CDR1 SGHRS, CDR2 YFSETQ. Losses at the gene ends were 3 bases for V and 3 bases for J; bases not matched to a gene: 6. The CDR3 is CASSYITGDYEQYF. The CDR3 DNA follows: TGCGCCAGCAGCTATATTACAGGGGACTACGAGCAGTACTTC. The whole variable domain, remainder taken from reference TRBV5-1 and TRBJ2-7, is KAGVTQTPRYLIKTRGQQVTLSCSPISGHRSVSWYQQTPGQGLQFLFEYFSETQRNKGNFPGRFSGRQFSNSRSEMNVSTLELGDSALYLCASSYITGDYEQYFGPGTRLTVT.